Given below is one T cell receptor (beta chain) in context. The sample is drawn from a study of T cells after yellow fever vaccination. In TCRdb, the 5' RACE reads were re-called with MiXCR into one record per CDR3 protein. This table has a few hundred thousand distinct CDR3 sequences, about a sixth appearing once. CDR1 is MNHNY and CDR2 is SVGAGI in the germline V gene (reference sequence). V trimming: 4 bases; J trimming: 6 bases; junction bases outside the gene matches: 5. The CDR3 runs 13 residues. This TCR derives from a young man who received the YFV17D yellow fever vaccine. The specimen comprised PBMCs, sampled less than 6 days after the first yellow fever vaccination. The chain links TRBV6-6 to TRBJ1-2; 7 bases agree with TRBD1. CDR3 DNA sequence: TGTGCCAGCAGTTCTACAGGGGAGGATGGCTACACCTTC. It encodes CASSSTGEDGYTF.